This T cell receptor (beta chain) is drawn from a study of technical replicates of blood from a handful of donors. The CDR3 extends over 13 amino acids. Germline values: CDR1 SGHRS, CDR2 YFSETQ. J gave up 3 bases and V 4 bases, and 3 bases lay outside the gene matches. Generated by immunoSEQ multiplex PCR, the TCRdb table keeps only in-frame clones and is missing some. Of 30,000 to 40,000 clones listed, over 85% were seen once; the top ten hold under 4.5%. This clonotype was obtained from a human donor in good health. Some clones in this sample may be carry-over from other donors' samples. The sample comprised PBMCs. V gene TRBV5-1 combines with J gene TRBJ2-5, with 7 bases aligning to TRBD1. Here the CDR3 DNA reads TGCGCCAGCAGCGGGACAGCAGAAGAGACCCAGTACTTC. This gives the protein CASSGTAEETQYF.